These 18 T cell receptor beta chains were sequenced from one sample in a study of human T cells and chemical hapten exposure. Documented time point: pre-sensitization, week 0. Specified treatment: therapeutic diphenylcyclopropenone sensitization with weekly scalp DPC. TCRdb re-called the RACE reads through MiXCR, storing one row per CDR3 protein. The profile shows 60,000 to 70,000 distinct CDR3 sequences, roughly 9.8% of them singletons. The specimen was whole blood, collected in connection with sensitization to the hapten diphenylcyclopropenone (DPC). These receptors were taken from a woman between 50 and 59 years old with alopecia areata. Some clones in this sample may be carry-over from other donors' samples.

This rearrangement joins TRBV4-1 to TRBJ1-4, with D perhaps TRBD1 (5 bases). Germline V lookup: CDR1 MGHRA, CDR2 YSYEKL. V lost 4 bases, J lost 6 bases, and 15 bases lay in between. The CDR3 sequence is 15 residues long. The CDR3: CASSPWQGLDEKLFF. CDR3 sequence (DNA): TGCGCCAGCAGCCCTTGGCAGGGTTTAGATGAAAAACTGTTTTTT.

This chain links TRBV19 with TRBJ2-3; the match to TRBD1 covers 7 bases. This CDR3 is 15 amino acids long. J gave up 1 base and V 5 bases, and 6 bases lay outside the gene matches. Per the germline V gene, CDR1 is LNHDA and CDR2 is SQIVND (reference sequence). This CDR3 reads CASSSGQLRTDTQYF. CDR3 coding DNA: TGTGCCAGTAGTTCGGGACAGCTGCGCACAGATACGCAGTATTTT.

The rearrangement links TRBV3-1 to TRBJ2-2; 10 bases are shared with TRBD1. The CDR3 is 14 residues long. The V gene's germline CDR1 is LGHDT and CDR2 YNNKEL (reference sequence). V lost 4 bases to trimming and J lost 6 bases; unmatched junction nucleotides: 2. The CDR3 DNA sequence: TGTGCCAGCAGCCGGGACAGGGGTTCCGGGGAGCTGTTTTTT. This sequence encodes CASSRDRGSGELFF.

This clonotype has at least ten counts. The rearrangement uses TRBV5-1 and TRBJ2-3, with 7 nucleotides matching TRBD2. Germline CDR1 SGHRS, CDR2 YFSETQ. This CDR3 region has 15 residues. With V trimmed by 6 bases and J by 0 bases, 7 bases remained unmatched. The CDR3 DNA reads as TGCGCCAGCAACCGACTAGCACCAAGCACAGATACGCAGTATTTT. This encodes CASNRLAPSTDTQYF. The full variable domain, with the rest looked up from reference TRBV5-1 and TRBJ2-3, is KAGVTQTPRYLIKTRGQQVTLSCSPISGHRSVSWYQQTPGQGLQFLFEYFSETQRNKGNFPGRFSGRQFSNSRSEMNVSTLELGDSALYLCASNRLAPSTDTQYFGPGTRLTVL.

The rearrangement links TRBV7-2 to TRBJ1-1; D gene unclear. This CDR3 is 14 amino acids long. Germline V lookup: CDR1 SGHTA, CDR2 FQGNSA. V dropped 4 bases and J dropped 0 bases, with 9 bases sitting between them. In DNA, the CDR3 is TGTGCCAGCAGCTCGGGATTCATGAACACTGAAGCTTTCTTT. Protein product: CASSSGFMNTEAFF.

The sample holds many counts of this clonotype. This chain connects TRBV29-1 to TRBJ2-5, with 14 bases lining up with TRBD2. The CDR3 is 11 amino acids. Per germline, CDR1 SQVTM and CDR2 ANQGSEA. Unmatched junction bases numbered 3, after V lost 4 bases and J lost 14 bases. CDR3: CSVGGLAGVYF. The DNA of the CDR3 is TGCAGCGTTGGGGGACTAGCGGGAGTATACTTC.

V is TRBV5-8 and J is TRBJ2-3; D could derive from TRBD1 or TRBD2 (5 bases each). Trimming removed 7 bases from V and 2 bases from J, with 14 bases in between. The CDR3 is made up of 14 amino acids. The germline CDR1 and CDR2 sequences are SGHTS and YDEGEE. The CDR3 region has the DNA TGTGCCAGCGGGGGAGCATTTTACACAGATACGCAGTATTTT. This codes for CASGGAFYTDTQYF. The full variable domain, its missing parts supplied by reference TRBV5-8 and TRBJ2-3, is EAGVTQSPTHLIKTRGQQATLRCSPISGHTSVYWYQQALGLGLQFLLWYDEGEERNRGNFPPRFSGRQFPNYSSELNVNALELEDSALYLCASGGAFYTDTQYFGPGTRLTVL.

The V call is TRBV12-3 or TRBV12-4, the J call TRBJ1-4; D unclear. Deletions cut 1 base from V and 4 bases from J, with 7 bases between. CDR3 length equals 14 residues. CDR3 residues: CASSLGGLNEKLFF. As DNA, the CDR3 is TGTGCCAGCAGTTTAGGTGGCCTTAATGAAAAACTGTTTTTT.

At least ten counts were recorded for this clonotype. The CDR3 DNA reads TGTGCCAGCAGCTTAGCGAGTCGAGCGAAGAATGAGCAGTTCTTC. This sequence encodes CASSLASRAKNEQFF. This chain uses TRBV7-9 with TRBJ2-1; D ambiguous. The CDR3 runs to 15 residues. V was cut by 0 bases and J by 7 bases, with 13 bases left in between. The germline V gene has CDR1 SEHNR and CDR2 FQNEAQ (reference sequence). The full variable domain, completed using reference TRBV7-9 and TRBJ2-1, is DTGVSQNPRHKITKRGQNVTFRCDPISEHNRLYWYRQTLGQGPEFLTYFQNEAQLEKSRLLSDRFSAERPKGSFSTLEIQRTEQGDSAMYLCASSLASRAKNEQFFGPGTRLTVL.

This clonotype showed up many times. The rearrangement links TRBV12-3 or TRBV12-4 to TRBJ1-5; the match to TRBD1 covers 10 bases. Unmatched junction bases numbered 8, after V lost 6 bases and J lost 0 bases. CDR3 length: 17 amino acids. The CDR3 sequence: CASRLRGQGYSNQPQHF. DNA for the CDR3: TGTGCCAGCAGGTTGAGGGGACAGGGGTATAGCAATCAGCCCCAGCATTTT.

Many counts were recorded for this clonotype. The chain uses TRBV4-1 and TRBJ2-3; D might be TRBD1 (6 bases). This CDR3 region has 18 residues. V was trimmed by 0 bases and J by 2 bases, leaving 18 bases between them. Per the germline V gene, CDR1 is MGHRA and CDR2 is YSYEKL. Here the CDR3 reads CASSQDPGAYTITDTQYF. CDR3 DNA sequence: TGCGCCAGCAGCCAAGATCCAGGGGCCTATACCATCACAGATACGCAGTATTTT.

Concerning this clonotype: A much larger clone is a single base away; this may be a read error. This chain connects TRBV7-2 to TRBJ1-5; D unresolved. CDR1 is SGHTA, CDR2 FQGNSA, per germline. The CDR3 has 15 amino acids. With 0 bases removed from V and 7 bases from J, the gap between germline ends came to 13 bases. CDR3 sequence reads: CASSLAPQAAQPQHF. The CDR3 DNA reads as TGTGCCAGCAGCTTAGCCCCTCAGGCGGCACAGCCCCAGCATTTT.

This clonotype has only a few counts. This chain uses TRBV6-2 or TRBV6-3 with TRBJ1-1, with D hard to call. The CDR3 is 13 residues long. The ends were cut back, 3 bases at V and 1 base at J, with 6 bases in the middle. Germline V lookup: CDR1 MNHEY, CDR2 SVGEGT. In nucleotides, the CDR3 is TGTGCCAGCAGTTATATGGCGAACACTGAAGCTTTCTTT. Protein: CASSYMANTEAFF.

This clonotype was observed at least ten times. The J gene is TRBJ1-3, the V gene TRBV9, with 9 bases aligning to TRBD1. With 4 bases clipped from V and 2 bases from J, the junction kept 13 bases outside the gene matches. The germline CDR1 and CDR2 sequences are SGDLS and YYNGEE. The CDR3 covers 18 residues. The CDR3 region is CASSSLPGQGSPGNTIYF. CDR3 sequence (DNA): TGTGCCAGCAGCTCCCTCCCGGGACAGGGATCTCCTGGAAACACCATATATTTT.

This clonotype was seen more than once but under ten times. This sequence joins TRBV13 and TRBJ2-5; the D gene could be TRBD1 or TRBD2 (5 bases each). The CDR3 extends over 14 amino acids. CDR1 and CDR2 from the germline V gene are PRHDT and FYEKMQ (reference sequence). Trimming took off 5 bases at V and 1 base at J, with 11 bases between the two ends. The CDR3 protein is CASSNRGVQETQYF. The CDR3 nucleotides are TGTGCCAGCAGCAATAGAGGGGTCCAAGAGACCCAGTACTTC.

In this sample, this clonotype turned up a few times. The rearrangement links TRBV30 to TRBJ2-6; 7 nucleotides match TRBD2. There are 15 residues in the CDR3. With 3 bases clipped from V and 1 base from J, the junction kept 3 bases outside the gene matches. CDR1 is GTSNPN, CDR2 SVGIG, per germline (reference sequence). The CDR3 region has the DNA TGTGCCTGGAGAAAAGCGGGGTCTGGGGCCAACGTCCTGACTTTC. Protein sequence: CAWRKAGSGANVLTF. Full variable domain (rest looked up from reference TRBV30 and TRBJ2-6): SQTIHQWPATLVQPVGSPLSLECTVEGTSNPNLYWYRQAAGRGLQLLFYSVGIGQISSEVPQNLSASRPQDRQFILSSKKLLLSDSGFYLCAWRKAGSGANVLTFGAGSRLTVL.

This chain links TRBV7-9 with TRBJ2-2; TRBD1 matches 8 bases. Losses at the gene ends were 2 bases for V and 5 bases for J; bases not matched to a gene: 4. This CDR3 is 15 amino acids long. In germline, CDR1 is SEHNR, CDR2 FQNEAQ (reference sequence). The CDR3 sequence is CASSLSGGRTGELFF. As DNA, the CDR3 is TGTGCCAGCAGCTTATCAGGGGGCCGAACCGGGGAGCTGTTTTTT. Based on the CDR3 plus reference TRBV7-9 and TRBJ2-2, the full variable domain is DTGVSQNPRHKITKRGQNVTFRCDPISEHNRLYWYRQTLGQGPEFLTYFQNEAQLEKSRLLSDRFSAERPKGSFSTLEIQRTEQGDSAMYLCASSLSGGRTGELFFGEGSRLTVL.

The CDR3 nucleotides are TGTGCCAGCAAAGATAATGCGGTGTCAAACTATGGCTACACCTTC. Protein sequence: CASKDNAVSNYGYTF. The chain carries TRBV2 and TRBJ1-2; D is unclear. Germline V gene sequence: CDR1 SNHLY, CDR2 FYNNEI. This CDR3 has 15 residues. The ends were cut back, 7 bases at V and 2 bases at J, with 17 bases in the middle.